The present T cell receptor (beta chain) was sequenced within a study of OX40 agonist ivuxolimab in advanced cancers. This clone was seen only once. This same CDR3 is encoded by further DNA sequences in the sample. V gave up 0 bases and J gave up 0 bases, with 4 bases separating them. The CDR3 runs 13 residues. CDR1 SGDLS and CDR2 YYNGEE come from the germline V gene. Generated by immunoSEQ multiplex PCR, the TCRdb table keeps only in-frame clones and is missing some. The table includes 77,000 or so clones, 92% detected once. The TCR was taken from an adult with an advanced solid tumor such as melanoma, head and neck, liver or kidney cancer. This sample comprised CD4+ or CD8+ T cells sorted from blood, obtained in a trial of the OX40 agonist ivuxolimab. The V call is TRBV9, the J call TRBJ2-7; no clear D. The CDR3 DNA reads TGTGCCAGCAGCGTAGCATCCTCCTACGAGCAGTACTTC. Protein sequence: CASSVASSYEQYF.